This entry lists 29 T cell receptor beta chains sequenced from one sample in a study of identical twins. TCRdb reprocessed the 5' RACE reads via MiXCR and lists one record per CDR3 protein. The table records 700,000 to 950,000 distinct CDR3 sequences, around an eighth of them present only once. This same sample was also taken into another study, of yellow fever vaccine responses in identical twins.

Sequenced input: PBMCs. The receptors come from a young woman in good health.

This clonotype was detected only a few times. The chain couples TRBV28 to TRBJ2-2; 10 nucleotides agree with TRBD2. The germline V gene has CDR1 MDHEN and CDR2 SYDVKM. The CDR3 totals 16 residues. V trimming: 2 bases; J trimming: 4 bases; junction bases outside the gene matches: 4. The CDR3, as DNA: TGTGCCAGCAGTTTAACTAGCGGGATGGGCACCGGGGAGCTGTTTTTT. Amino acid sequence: CASSLTSGMGTGELFF.

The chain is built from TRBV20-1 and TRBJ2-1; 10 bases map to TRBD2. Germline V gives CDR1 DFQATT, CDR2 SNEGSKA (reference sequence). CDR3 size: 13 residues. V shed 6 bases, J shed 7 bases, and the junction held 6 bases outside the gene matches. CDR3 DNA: TGCAGTGCCCGATCTAGCGGGAGAAATGAGCAGTTCTTC. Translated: CSARSSGRNEQFF.

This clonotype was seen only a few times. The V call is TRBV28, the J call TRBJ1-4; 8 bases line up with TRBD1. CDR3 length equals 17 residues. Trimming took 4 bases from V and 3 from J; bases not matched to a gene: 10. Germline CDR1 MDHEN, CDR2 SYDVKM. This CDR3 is CASSSTTGGPANEKLFF. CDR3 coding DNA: TGTGCCAGCAGTTCTACCACAGGGGGGCCGGCTAATGAAAAACTGTTTTTT. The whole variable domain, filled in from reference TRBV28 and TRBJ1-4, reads DVKVTQSSRYLVKRTGEKVFLECVQDMDHENMFWYRQDPGLGLRLIYFSYDVKMKEKGDIPEGYSVSREKKERFSLILESASTNQTSMYLCASSSTTGGPANEKLFFGSGTQLSVL.

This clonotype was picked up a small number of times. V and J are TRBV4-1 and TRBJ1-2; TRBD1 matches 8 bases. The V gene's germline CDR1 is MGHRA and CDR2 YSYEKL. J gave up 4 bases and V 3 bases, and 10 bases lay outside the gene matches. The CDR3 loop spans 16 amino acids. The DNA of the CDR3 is TGCGCCAGCAGCCACCTACCTGGACAGGGCACCTATGGCTACACCTTC. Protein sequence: CASSHLPGQGTYGYTF.

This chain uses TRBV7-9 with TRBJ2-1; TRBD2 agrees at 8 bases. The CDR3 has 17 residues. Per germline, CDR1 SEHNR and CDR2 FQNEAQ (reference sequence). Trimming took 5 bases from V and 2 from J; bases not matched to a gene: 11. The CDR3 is CASSPLGRGDPYNEQFF. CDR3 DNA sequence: TGTGCCAGCAGCCCCCTTGGGCGGGGGGACCCCTACAATGAGCAGTTCTTC.

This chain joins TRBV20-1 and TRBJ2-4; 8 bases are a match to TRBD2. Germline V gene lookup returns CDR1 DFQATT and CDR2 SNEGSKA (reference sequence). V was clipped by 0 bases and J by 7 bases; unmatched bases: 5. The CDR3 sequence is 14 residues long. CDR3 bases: TGCAGTGCTAGAGACCCGGGGGGGCAGAACATTCAGTACTTC. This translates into CSARDPGGQNIQYF.

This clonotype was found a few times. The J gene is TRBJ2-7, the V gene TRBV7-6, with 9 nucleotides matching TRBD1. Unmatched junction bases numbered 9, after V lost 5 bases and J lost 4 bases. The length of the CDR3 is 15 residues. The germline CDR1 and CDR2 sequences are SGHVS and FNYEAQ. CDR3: CASSRRGQGSYEQYF. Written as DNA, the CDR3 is TGTGCCAGCAGCCGAAGGGGACAGGGATCATACGAGCAGTACTTC.

CDR3 protein: CASSLGGQPGNQPQHF. The CDR3 region has the DNA TGCGCCAGCAGCTTGGGCGGGCAACCTGGCAATCAGCCCCAGCATTTT. The V gene is TRBV5-1, the J gene TRBJ1-5, with D unclear. Germline CDR1 reads SGHRS; CDR2 reads YFSETQ. V lost 0 bases, J lost 2 bases, and 12 bases lay in between. The CDR3 runs to 16 residues.

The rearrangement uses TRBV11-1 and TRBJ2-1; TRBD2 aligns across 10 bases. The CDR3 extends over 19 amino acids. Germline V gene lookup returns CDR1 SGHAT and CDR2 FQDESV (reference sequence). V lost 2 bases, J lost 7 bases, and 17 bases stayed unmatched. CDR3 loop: CASSLMSKRGGQLFNEQFF. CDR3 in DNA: TGTGCCAGCAGCTTAATGTCTAAGCGGGGGGGCCAGTTATTTAATGAGCAGTTCTTC.

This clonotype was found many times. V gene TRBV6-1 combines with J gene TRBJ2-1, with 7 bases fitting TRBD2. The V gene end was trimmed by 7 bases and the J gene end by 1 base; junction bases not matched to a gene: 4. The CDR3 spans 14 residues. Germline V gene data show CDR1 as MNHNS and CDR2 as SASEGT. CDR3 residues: CASTRGVSYNEQFF. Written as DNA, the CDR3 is TGTGCCAGCACCCGGGGGGTATCCTACAATGAGCAGTTCTTC.

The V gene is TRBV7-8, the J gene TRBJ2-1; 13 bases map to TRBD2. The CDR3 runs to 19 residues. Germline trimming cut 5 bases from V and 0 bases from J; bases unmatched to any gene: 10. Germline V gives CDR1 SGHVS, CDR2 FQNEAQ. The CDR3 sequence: CASSPRLAGGPSSYNEQFF. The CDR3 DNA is TGTGCCAGCAGCCCGCGACTAGCGGGAGGTCCTAGCTCCTACAATGAGCAGTTCTTC.

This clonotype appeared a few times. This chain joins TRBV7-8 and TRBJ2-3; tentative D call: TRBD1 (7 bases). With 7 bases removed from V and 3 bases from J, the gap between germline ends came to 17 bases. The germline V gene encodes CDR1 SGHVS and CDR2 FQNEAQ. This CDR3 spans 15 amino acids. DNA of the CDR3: TGTGCCAGCACCCCGGCAGGGGGGAGGACAGATACGCAGTATTTT. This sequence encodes CASTPAGGRTDTQYF. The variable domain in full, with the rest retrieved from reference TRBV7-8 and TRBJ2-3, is GAGVSQSPRYKVAKRGQDVALRCDPISGHVSLFWYQQALGQGPEFLTYFQNEAQLDKSGLPSDRFFAERPEGSVSTLKIQRTQQEDSAVYLCASTPAGGRTDTQYFGPGTRLTVL.

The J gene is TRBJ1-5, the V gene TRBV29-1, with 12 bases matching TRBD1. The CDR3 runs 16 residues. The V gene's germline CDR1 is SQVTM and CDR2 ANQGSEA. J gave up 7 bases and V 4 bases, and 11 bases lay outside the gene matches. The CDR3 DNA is TGCAGCGTTGGCGCCGGGACAGGGGGCGCCGGACAGCCCCAGCATTTT. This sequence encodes CSVGAGTGGAGQPQHF.

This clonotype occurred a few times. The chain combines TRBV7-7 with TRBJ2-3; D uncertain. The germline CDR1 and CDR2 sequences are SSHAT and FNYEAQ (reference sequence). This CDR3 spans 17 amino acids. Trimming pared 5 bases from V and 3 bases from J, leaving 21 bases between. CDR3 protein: CASSPHKWQARTDTQYF. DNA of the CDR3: TGTGCCAGCAGCCCCCACAAGTGGCAGGCCCGTACAGATACGCAGTATTTT.

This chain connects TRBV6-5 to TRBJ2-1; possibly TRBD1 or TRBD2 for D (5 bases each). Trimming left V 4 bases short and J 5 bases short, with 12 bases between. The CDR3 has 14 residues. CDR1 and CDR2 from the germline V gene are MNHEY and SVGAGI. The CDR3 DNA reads TGTGCCAGCAGTTCCCCTCCGGGGCACAATGAGCAGTTCTTC. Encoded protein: CASSSPPGHNEQFF.

This CDR3 is CSFWTGRETQYF. CDR3 bases: TGCAGCTTTTGGACAGGGCGGGAGACCCAGTACTTC. The V call is TRBV29-1, the J call TRBJ2-5, with 8 bases identical to TRBD1. The V gene end was trimmed by 8 bases and the J gene end by 5 bases; junction bases not matched to a gene: 7. The CDR3 contains 12 residues. Germline CDR1 SQVTM, CDR2 ANQGSEA.

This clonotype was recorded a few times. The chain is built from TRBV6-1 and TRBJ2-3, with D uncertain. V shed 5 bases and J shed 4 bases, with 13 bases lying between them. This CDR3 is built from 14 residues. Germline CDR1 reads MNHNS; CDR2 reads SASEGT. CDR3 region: CASSRTALADTQYF. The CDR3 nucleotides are TGTGCCAGCAGTAGGACGGCCCTCGCAGATACGCAGTATTTT.

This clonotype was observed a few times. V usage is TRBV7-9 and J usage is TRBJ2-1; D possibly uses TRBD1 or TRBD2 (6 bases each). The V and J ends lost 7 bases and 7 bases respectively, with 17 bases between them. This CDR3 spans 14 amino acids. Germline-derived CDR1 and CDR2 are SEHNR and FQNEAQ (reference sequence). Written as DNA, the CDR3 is TGTGCCAGCATTATGACGGGGGCGCTAAATGAGCAGTTCTTC. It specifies CASIMTGALNEQFF.

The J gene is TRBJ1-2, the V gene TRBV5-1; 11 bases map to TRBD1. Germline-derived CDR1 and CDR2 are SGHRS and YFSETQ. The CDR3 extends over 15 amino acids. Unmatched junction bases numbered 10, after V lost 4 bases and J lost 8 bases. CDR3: CASSANPGQGVGYTF. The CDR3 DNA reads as TGCGCCAGCAGCGCCAATCCGGGACAGGGGGTCGGCTACACCTTC.

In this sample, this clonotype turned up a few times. Written as DNA, the CDR3 is TGTGCCAGCAGCGGAGGACTAGCGGGAGATTTCTCGTGCGAGCAGTACTTC. Amino acid sequence: CASSGGLAGDFSCEQYF. The genes are TRBV3-1 and TRBJ2-7, with 13 positions matching TRBD2. The ends lost 5 bases at V and 6 bases at J; junction bases unmatched: 13. This CDR3 has 17 residues. The V gene's germline CDR1 is LGHDT and CDR2 YNNKEL (reference sequence).

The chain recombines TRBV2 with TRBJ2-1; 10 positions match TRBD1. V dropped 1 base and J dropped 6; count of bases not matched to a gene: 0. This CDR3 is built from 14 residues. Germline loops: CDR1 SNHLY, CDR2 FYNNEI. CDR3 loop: CASSEGTGGNEQFF. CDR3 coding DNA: TGTGCCAGCAGTGAAGGGACAGGGGGCAATGAGCAGTTCTTC.

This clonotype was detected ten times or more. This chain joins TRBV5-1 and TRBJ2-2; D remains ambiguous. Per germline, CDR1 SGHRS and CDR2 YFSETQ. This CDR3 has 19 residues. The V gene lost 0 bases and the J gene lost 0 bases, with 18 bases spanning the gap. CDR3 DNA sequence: TGCGCCAGCAGCTTGGTTCCGGTTTCTTCACTCGCGAACACCGGGGAGCTGTTTTTT. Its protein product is CASSLVPVSSLANTGELFF.

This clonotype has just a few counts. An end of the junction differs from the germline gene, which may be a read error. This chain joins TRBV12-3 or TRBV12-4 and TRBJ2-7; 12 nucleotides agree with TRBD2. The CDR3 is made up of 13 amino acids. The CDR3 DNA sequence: TGCCCCAGGCCCACTAGCGGGAGGTTCGAGCAGTACTTC. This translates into CPRPTSGRFEQYF.

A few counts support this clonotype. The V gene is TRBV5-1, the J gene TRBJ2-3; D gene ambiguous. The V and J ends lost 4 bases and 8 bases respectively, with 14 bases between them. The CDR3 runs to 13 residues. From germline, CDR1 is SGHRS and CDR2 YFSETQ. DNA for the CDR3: TGCGCCAGCAGCGTTGACTCGAGAAGTACGCAGTATTTT. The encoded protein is CASSVDSRSTQYF.

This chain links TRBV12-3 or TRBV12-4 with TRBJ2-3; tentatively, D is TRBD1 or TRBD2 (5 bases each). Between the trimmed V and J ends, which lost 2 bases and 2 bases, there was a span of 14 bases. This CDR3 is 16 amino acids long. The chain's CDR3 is CASSLRDRSYTDTQYF. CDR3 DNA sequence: TGTGCCAGCAGTTTAAGGGACCGCAGCTACACAGATACGCAGTATTTT.

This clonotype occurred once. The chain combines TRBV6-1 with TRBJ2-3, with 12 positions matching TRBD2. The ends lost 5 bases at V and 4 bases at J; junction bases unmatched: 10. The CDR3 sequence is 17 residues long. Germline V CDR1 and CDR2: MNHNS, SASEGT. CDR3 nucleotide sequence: TGTGCCAGCAGTCCACGGACTAGCGGGATTATCCCAGATACGCAGTATTTT. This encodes CASSPRTSGIIPDTQYF.

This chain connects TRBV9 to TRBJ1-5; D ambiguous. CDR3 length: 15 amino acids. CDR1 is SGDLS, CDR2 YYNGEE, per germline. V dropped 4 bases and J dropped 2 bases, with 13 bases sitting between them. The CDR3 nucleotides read TGTGCCAGCAGCAAGACGGGTGGGGGCAATCAGCCCCAGCATTTT. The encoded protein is CASSKTGGGNQPQHF.

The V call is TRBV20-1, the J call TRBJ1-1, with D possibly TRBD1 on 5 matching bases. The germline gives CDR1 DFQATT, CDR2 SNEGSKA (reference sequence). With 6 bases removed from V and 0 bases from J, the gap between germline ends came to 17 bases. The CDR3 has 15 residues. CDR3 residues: CSAPGGGAMNTEAFF. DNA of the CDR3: TGCAGTGCCCCGGGGGGTGGTGCAATGAACACTGAAGCTTTCTTT.

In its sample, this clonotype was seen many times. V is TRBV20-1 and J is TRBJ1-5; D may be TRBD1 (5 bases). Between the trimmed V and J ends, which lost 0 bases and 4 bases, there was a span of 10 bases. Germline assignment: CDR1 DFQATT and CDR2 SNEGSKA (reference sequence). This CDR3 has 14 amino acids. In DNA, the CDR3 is TGCAGTGCTAGAGAGGGGGGACCTAATCAGCCCCAGCATTTT. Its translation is CSAREGGPNQPQHF.